A single sample gave rise to the 25 T cell receptor beta chains below, sequenced in a study of PD-L1 blockade in urothelial cancer. Produced via immunoSEQ multiplex PCR; TCRdb's table is partial and in-frame only. The data contain 38,000 or so clones, more than 70% of them singletons. The sequences come from PBMCs, collected around atezolizumab (anti-PD-L1) treatment. These receptor sequences come from a man in his sixties with urothelial cancer.

The chain joins TRBV4-3 to TRBJ2-7, with D possibly TRBD2 on 6 matching bases. V lost 0 bases and J 3 bases, leaving 12 bases between the germline ends. This CDR3 spans 15 amino acids. The germline gives CDR1 LGHNA, CDR2 YSLEER. CDR3 region: CASSQDPSVDYEQYF. DNA for the CDR3: TGCGCCAGCAGCCAAGATCCTAGCGTAGACTACGAGCAGTACTTC.

The CDR3 here is CASSRGPSNEQFF. For the CDR3, the DNA is TGTGCCAGCAGCCGAGGGCCTTCCAATGAGCAGTTCTTC. This chain links TRBV4-2 with TRBJ2-1, with a tentative D call TRBD2 (5 bases). V shed 4 bases and J shed 6 bases, with 10 bases lying between them. Germline loops: CDR1 LGHNA, CDR2 YNFKEQ. The CDR3 runs to 13 residues.

This clone was picked up one time. The chain couples TRBV9 to TRBJ2-3; 8 nucleotides match TRBD2. V dropped 3 bases and J dropped 4; count of bases not matched to a gene: 4. The CDR3 is made up of 14 amino acids. The V gene's germline CDR1 is SGDLS and CDR2 YYNGEE. CDR3 loop: CASSDMRGADTQYF. The CDR3 DNA sequence: TGTGCCAGCAGCGATATGCGGGGGGCAGATACGCAGTATTTT.

V usage is TRBV25-1 and J usage is TRBJ2-3, with D unresolved. Per germline, CDR1 MGHDK and CDR2 SYGVNS. CDR3 length: 11 residues. Trimming stripped 6 bases from V and 5 bases from J, with 6 bases between. The CDR3 protein is CASSPLDTQYF. The CDR3 nucleotides are TGTGCCAGCAGCCCCTTAGATACGCAGTATTTT.

The chain links TRBV7-9 to TRBJ1-1; D might be TRBD1 (6 bases). Trimming left V 6 bases short and J 3 bases short, with 14 bases between. The CDR3 has 14 amino acids. Per germline, CDR1 SEHNR and CDR2 FQNEAQ (reference sequence). CDR3 nucleotide sequence: TGTGCCAGCAGACTAGACAGGCCAGACACTGAAGCTTTCTTT. It encodes CASRLDRPDTEAFF. The variable domain in full, with the rest retrieved from reference TRBV7-9 and TRBJ1-1, is DTGVSQNPRHKITKRGQNVTFRCDPISEHNRLYWYRQTLGQGPEFLTYFQNEAQLEKSRLLSDRFSAERPKGSFSTLEIQRTEQGDSAMYLCASRLDRPDTEAFFGQGTRLTVV.

This sequence joins TRBV18 and TRBJ1-6, with 11 bases identical to TRBD1. The CDR3 is 14 amino acids. Germline CDR1 and CDR2: KGHSH and LQKENI. J gave up 11 bases and V 3 bases, and 3 bases lay outside the gene matches. Here the CDR3 reads CASSPGTGGPPLHF. The DNA of the CDR3 is TGTGCCAGCTCACCCGGGACAGGGGGACCACCCCTCCACTTT.

This clone was observed a single time. This chain links TRBV7-9 with TRBJ2-5, with 10 bases matching TRBD1. Germline CDR1 is SEHNR and CDR2 is FQNEAQ (reference sequence). The CDR3 is made up of 16 amino acids. Losses at the gene ends were 4 bases for V and 8 bases for J; bases not matched to a gene: 13. CDR3 in amino acids: CASSSGTGDIQYTQYF. CDR3 nucleotides: TGTGCCAGCAGCTCCGGGACAGGGGATATACAGTATACCCAGTACTTC.

The V gene is TRBV6-6, the J gene TRBJ2-5; 11 bases are a match to TRBD2. CDR3 length: 16 amino acids. The ends lost 0 bases at V and 5 bases at J; junction bases unmatched: 5. CDR1 is MNHNY and CDR2 is SVGAGI in the germline V gene (reference sequence). CDR3: CASSYSLAGGRETQYF. The CDR3 DNA is TGTGCCAGCAGTTACTCTCTAGCGGGGGGCAGGGAGACCCAGTACTTC.

This chain links TRBV7-2 with TRBJ2-5; perhaps TRBD2 as D (6 bases). From germline, CDR1 is SGHTA and CDR2 FQGNSA. The V end lost 4 bases, the J end lost 6 bases, and 9 bases lay between the germline ends. This CDR3 is 12 amino acids long. CDR3 residues: CASSWGLQTQYF. CDR3 coding DNA: TGTGCCAGCAGCTGGGGACTCCAGACCCAGTACTTC.

This chain connects TRBV28 to TRBJ1-4, with 7 positions matching TRBD1. V lost 3 bases, J lost 3 bases, and 13 bases stayed unmatched. This CDR3 is 18 amino acids long. Germline-derived CDR1 and CDR2 are MDHEN and SYDVKM. This CDR3 reads CASSFFGGSQGPNEKLFF. The DNA of the CDR3 is TGTGCCAGCAGTTTTTTTGGGGGCTCACAGGGGCCTAATGAAAAACTGTTTTTT.

This clone showed up just a few times. This chain joins TRBV27 and TRBJ2-7; TRBD2 might be the D (6 bases). This CDR3 is 14 amino acids long. Germline V CDR1 and CDR2: MNHEY, SMNVEV (reference sequence). Trimming took off 4 bases at V and 4 bases at J, with 14 bases between the two ends. The CDR3 region is CASSYRTGTYEQYF. The CDR3 DNA sequence: TGTGCCAGCAGTTATCGGACGGGGACTTACGAGCAGTACTTC.

The genes are TRBV28 and TRBJ2-7; 8 bases align to TRBD2. This CDR3 spans 16 amino acids. The germline V gene has CDR1 MDHEN and CDR2 SYDVKM. The trim removed 2 bases at V and 0 bases at J, leaving 6 bases unmatched. CDR3 sequence: CASSLSSGGISYEQYF. DNA for the CDR3: TGTGCCAGCAGTTTAAGCAGCGGGGGCATCTCCTACGAGCAGTACTTC. Looking up the rest from reference TRBV28 and TRBJ2-7 gives the full variable domain: DVKVTQSSRYLVKRTGEKVFLECVQDMDHENMFWYRQDPGLGLRLIYFSYDVKMKEKGDIPEGYSVSREKKERFSLILESASTNQTSMYLCASSLSSGGISYEQYFGPGTRLTVT.

The J gene is TRBJ2-2, the V gene TRBV10-3, with D maybe TRBD1 (6 bases). Between the trimmed V and J ends, which lost 2 bases and 0 bases, there was a span of 7 bases. The germline V gene encodes CDR1 ENHRY and CDR2 SYGVKD. CDR3 length: 15 residues. In DNA, the CDR3 is TGTGCCATCAGTGAGAGGACAGCGAACACCGGGGAGCTGTTTTTT. It specifies CAISERTANTGELFF.

The chain carries TRBV28 and TRBJ2-7; the match to TRBD1 covers 9 bases. V lost 3 bases and J lost 9; bases outside the gene matches: 12. Germline V CDR1 and CDR2: MDHEN, SYDVKM. The CDR3 runs 15 residues. The CDR3 here is CASSFGDRVPGMQYF. CDR3 in DNA: TGTGCCAGCAGTTTCGGGGACAGGGTGCCGGGCATGCAGTACTTC.

With regard to this clone: At one boundary the junction diverges from the germline segment, which might be a read error. The rearrangement joins TRBV7-8 to TRBJ2-2; 8 positions agree with TRBD1. The length of the CDR3 is 15 residues. Per germline, CDR1 SGHVS and CDR2 FQNEAQ. The DNA of the CDR3 is TGTGCCAGCAGCCTAGCACAGGGGGGTACCGGGGAGCTGTTTTTT. This encodes CASSLAQGGTGELFF.

The chain employs TRBV4-2 and TRBJ1-1, with TRBD1 matching 7 bases. Per germline, CDR1 LGHNA and CDR2 YNFKEQ. The CDR3 runs to 12 residues. The J segment lost 8 bases and the V segment lost 4 bases, leaving 4 bases of the junction unmatched. Here the CDR3 DNA reads TGTGCCAGCAGCCGAGACAGGGTAGAAGCTTTCTTT. Its translation is CASSRDRVEAFF.

The chain recombines TRBV7-2 with TRBJ2-7; 8 nucleotides align to TRBD1. CDR1 and CDR2 (germline): SGHTA, FQGNSA. CDR3 size: 14 residues. J lost 4 bases, V lost 5 bases, and 7 bases had no gene match. CDR3 loop: CASSRFQGAYEQYF. Here the CDR3 DNA reads TGTGCCAGCAGCCGGTTCCAGGGGGCTTACGAGCAGTACTTC.

V gene TRBV4-1 combines with J gene TRBJ2-1; no clear D gene. V lost 0 bases and J lost 9, with 15 bases in between. There are 15 residues in the CDR3. In germline, CDR1 is MGHRA, CDR2 YSYEKL. The CDR3 loop reads CASSQETSTSREQFF. CDR3 DNA sequence: TGCGCCAGCAGCCAAGAGACTTCCACATCACGTGAGCAGTTCTTC.

The V and J genes are TRBV30 and TRBJ1-2; D ambiguous. Germline-derived CDR1 and CDR2 are GTSNPN and SVGIG (reference sequence). The CDR3 spans 15 residues. The V end was cut by 2 bases, the J end by 5 bases, with 18 bases between. CDR3 amino acids: CAWSPTASIAYGYTF. CDR3 DNA sequence: TGTGCCTGGAGTCCTACAGCTTCTATCGCTTATGGCTACACCTTC.

This chain joins TRBV6-6 and TRBJ1-3; possible D gene TRBD1, 6 bases. This CDR3 is 16 amino acids long. The V gene lost 0 bases and the J gene lost 4 bases, with 13 bases spanning the gap. CDR1 is MNHNY and CDR2 is SVGAGI in the germline V gene (reference sequence). The CDR3 is CASSYSRGPVGNTIYF. DNA of the CDR3: TGTGCCAGCAGTTACTCGCGGGGGCCTGTAGGAAACACCATATATTTT.

In this sample, this clone turned up a few times. The V gene is TRBV21-1, the J gene TRBJ2-7; the table calls TRBD1, which could not be checked here. TRBV21-1 is flagged as a pseudogene. The CDR3 is 15 amino acids. In nucleotides, the CDR3 is TGTGCCAGCAGCAAAGGGCAGGTGGTCGGCTACGAGCAGTACTTC. Amino acids: CASSKGQVVGYEQYF.

This clone appeared a single time. The rearrangement uses TRBV2 and TRBJ2-7; the match to TRBD1 covers 8 bases. Per germline, CDR1 SNHLY and CDR2 FYNNEI. The trim removed 3 bases at V and 4 bases at J, leaving 2 bases unmatched. The CDR3 sequence is 13 residues long. This CDR3 reads CASSEDRVYEQYF. As DNA, the CDR3 is TGTGCCAGCAGTGAGGACAGGGTATACGAGCAGTACTTC.

The chain employs TRBV6-5 and TRBJ1-2; possibly TRBD1 for D (6 bases). This CDR3 contains 13 residues. The germline V gene has CDR1 MNHEY and CDR2 SVGAGI. With 6 bases removed from V and 8 bases from J, the gap between germline ends came to 16 bases. Here the CDR3 reads CASRSITGLGYTF. Here the CDR3 DNA reads TGTGCCAGCAGGAGTATTACAGGGCTCGGCTACACCTTC.

The chain recombines TRBV15 with TRBJ2-7, with D perhaps TRBD1 (5 bases). Germline CDR1 LNHNV, CDR2 YYDKDF (reference sequence). V shed 0 bases and J shed 2 bases, with 11 bases lying between them. CDR3 length equals 15 residues. CDR3 in DNA: TGTGCCACCAGCAGAGATCGGACACCCGCCTACGAGCAGTACTTC. This gives the protein CATSRDRTPAYEQYF. The variable domain in full, with the rest retrieved from reference TRBV15 and TRBJ2-7, is DAMVIQNPRYQVTQFGKPVTLSCSQTLNHNVMYWYQQKSSQAPKLLFHYYDKDFNNEADTPDNFQSRRPNTSFCFLDIRSPGLGDTAMYLCATSRDRTPAYEQYFGPGTRLTVT.

In its sample, this clone was seen once. The V gene is TRBV6-5, the J gene TRBJ2-7; 7 nucleotides agree with TRBD1. The germline gives CDR1 MNHEY, CDR2 SVGAGI. The CDR3 covers 12 residues. The J segment lost 5 bases and the V segment lost 2 bases, leaving 0 bases of the junction unmatched. The CDR3, as DNA: TGTGCCAGCAGTTACACAGGGGACGAGCAGTACTTC. As protein: CASSYTGDEQYF.